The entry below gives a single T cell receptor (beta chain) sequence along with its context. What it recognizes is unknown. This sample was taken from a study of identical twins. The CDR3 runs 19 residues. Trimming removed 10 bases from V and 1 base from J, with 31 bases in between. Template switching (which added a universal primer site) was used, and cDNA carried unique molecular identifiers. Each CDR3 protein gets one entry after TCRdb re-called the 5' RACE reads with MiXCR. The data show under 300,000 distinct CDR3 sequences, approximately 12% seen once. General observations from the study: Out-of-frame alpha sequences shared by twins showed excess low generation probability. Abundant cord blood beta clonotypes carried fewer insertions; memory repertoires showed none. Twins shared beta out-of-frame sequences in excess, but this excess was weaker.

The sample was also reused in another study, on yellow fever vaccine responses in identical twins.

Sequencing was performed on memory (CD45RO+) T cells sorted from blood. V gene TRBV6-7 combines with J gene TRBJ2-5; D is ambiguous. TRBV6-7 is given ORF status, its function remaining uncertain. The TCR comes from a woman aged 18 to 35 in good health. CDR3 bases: TGTGCCATCAGCTTATTCCCCCGGGCCGCCGACCCGATCCAAGAGACCCAGTACTTC. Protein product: CAISLFPRAADPIQETQYF.